The clone carrying this T cell receptor (beta chain) appeared a single time. The antigen remains undetermined. The data derive from a study of T cell responses to AZD1222 COVID-19 vaccine. General study results and limits: Spike-wide vaccine-associated CD4 TCRs dominated at 160-218 and 743-854. Clonal diversity was possibly underestimated; the donors were predominantly white British and more often female.

Produced via immunoSEQ multiplex PCR; TCRdb's table is partial and in-frame only. The data show some 150,000 clones, approximately 85% seen once. The CDR3 is made up of 15 amino acids. V lost 1 base, J lost 4 bases, and 15 bases lay in between. Per germline, CDR1 GTSNPN and CDR2 SVGIG (reference sequence). Source: peripheral blood, taken 28 days after the second dose of the MenACWY control vaccine. The chain employs TRBV30 and TRBJ2-3; TRBD1 or TRBD2 may be the D gene (5 bases each). The TCR sequence derives from an adult who received the MenACWY meningococcal vaccine as a control. The CDR3 loop is CAWSDGGSGADTQYF. In DNA form, the CDR3 reads TGTGCCTGGAGTGATGGGGGATCCGGCGCAGATACGCAGTATTTT.